One and the same sample provided the 12 T cell receptor beta chains below, sequenced in a study of human thymus T cells. Corrective heart surgery yielded resections, and these provided the thymus tissue. Assay: immunoSEQ multiplex PCR; the TCRdb copy retains only in-frame clones and omits some. Found here are roughly 130,000 clones, 90% to 95% of them singletons; the top ten hold 0.02% to 0.03%. The sequenced sample consisted of thymus tissue. The receptors derive from a boy under two years old with a congenital heart defect but otherwise immunologically healthy.

The chain joins TRBV7-2 to TRBJ2-2; 10 bases map to TRBD2. The V segment lost 3 bases and the J segment 8 bases; nucleotides outside the gene matches: 15. CDR1 is SGHTA, CDR2 FQGNSA, per germline. The CDR3 spans 18 residues. The CDR3 DNA is TGTGCCAGCAGCTTTCGGACTAGCGGAAAACAGCAGTTGGGGGAGCTGTTTTTT. Its protein product is CASSFRTSGKQQLGELFF.

This rearrangement joins TRBV27 to TRBJ1-2; 9 positions agree with TRBD1. The germline V gene has CDR1 MNHEY and CDR2 SMNVEV (reference sequence). The junction had 13 bases not matched to a gene; V was cut back by 2 bases and J by 3 bases. The CDR3 totals 18 residues. CDR3 sequence (DNA): TGTGCCAGCAGTTTAAGGAGGGGACAGGGTAGTTGGGACTATGGCTACACCTTC. Translation: CASSLRRGQGSWDYGYTF.

This sequence joins TRBV5-6 and TRBJ2-2, with D possibly matching TRBD2 (5 bases). Trimming stripped 6 bases from V and 5 bases from J, with 14 bases between. This CDR3 spans 14 amino acids. Germline CDR1 SGHDT, CDR2 YYEEEE. CDR3 sequence (DNA): TGTGCCAGCACGGGCCACCGAGGGACCGGGGAGCTGTTTTTT. Amino acid sequence: CASTGHRGTGELFF. The full variable domain, its missing parts supplied by reference TRBV5-6 and TRBJ2-2, is DAGVTQSPTHLIKTRGQQVTLRCSPKSGHDTVSWYQQALGQGPQFIFQYYEEEERQRGNFPDRFSGHQFPNYSSELNVNALLLGDSALYLCASTGHRGTGELFFGEGSRLTVL.

V usage is TRBV29-1 and J usage is TRBJ1-3; 9 bases agree with TRBD1. V dropped 6 bases and J dropped 0; count of bases not matched to a gene: 6. CDR1 and CDR2 from the germline V gene are SQVTM and ANQGSEA. The CDR3 has 15 residues. The CDR3 region is CSVGTGNDSGNTIYF. DNA for the CDR3: TGCAGCGTCGGGACAGGGAATGACTCTGGAAACACCATATATTTT.

V usage is TRBV7-7 and J usage is TRBJ2-5, with 8 bases fitting TRBD2. V was clipped by 5 bases and J by 5 bases; unmatched bases: 4. The length of the CDR3 is 13 residues. The germline gives CDR1 SSHAT, CDR2 FNYEAQ (reference sequence). The CDR3 DNA reads TGTGCCAGCAGCCGGGGACTAGGGGAGACCCAGTACTTC. This sequence encodes CASSRGLGETQYF.

The V gene is TRBV7-2, the J gene TRBJ1-5; D uncertain. Germline V gene lookup returns CDR1 SGHTA and CDR2 FQGNSA. This CDR3 spans 13 amino acids. The V end lost 4 bases, the J end lost 7 bases, and 11 bases lay between the germline ends. CDR3 sequence: CASSSTRYQPQHF. Here the CDR3 DNA reads TGTGCCAGCAGCTCCACAAGGTACCAGCCCCAGCATTTT.

V and J are TRBV14 and TRBJ1-1; possible D gene TRBD1, 5 bases. The germline V gene has CDR1 SGHDN and CDR2 FVKESK. The CDR3 has 18 amino acids. The germline V and J ends were trimmed by 0 bases and 2 bases, with 19 bases remaining between them. The CDR3 is CASSQEWFGGAPNTEAFF. The CDR3 DNA reads TGTGCCAGCAGCCAAGAGTGGTTCGGAGGGGCCCCAAACACTGAAGCTTTCTTT.

V and J are TRBV2 and TRBJ2-5; D possibly uses TRBD1 or TRBD2 (6 bases each). The V gene lost 2 bases and the J gene lost 2 bases, with 12 bases spanning the gap. CDR1 and CDR2 (germline): SNHLY, FYNNEI. CDR3 size: 15 residues. Here the CDR3 DNA reads TGTGCCAGCAGTGAATGGCTAGGGGGGCAAGAGACCCAGTACTTC. Its protein is CASSEWLGGQETQYF.

V and J are TRBV19 and TRBJ1-1, with D unclear. Germline assignment: CDR1 LNHDA and CDR2 SQIVND (reference sequence). Trimming took 5 bases from V and 5 from J, leaving 15 bases between them. The CDR3 consists of 14 residues. In DNA form, the CDR3 reads TGTGCCAGTAGTTACGGGTCGGGGAGGACTGAAGCTTTCTTT. It yields the protein CASSYGSGRTEAFF.

This clone has more than one count but fewer than ten. V and J are TRBV5-1 and TRBJ1-1; no definite D call. This CDR3 has 14 residues. The V gene lost 5 bases and the J gene lost 1 base, with 12 bases spanning the gap. Germline CDR1 SGHRS, CDR2 YFSETQ. The CDR3: CASSYSIPNTEAFF. CDR3 in DNA: TGCGCCAGCAGTTATTCAATACCGAACACTGAAGCTTTCTTT.

V usage is TRBV13 and J usage is TRBJ2-1; 12 bases align to TRBD2. This CDR3 is built from 17 residues. After removal of 5 bases from V and 7 bases from J, the junction contained 12 bases not matched to a gene. From germline, CDR1 is PRHDT and CDR2 FYEKMQ (reference sequence). This chain's CDR3 is CASSNQNRTSGANEQFF. DNA of the CDR3: TGTGCCAGCAGCAACCAGAACCGGACTAGCGGGGCAAATGAGCAGTTCTTC. The full variable domain, in which reference TRBV13 and TRBJ2-1 provide the parts outside the CDR3, is AAGVIQSPRHLIKEKRETATLKCYPIPRHDTVYWYQQGPGQDPQFLISFYEKMQSDKGSIPDRFSAQQFSDYHSELNMSSLELGDSALYFCASSNQNRTSGANEQFFGPGTRLTVL.

The rearrangement uses TRBV29-1 and TRBJ2-2; the match to TRBD2 covers 8 bases. Trimming at V came to 3 bases and at J to 3 bases, leaving 3 bases not matched to a gene. The germline CDR1 and CDR2 sequences are SQVTM and ANQGSEA. The CDR3 contains 14 residues. Here the CDR3 reads CSVDRGGDTGELFF. The DNA for the CDR3 is TGCAGCGTTGATCGGGGGGGCGACACCGGGGAGCTGTTTTTT.